This T cell receptor (beta chain) was captured by sequencing in a study of neoadjuvant nivolumab and ipilimumab in lung cancer. V lost 5 bases and J 5 bases, leaving 12 bases between the germline ends. The CDR3 has 13 residues. CDR1 and CDR2 (germline): SEHNR, FQNEAQ (reference sequence). Generated by immunoSEQ multiplex PCR, the TCRdb table keeps only in-frame clones and is missing some. In the table there are about 15,000 clones, roughly three quarters of which are singletons. The TCR originated in an adult with non-small cell lung cancer. This chain uses TRBV7-9 with TRBJ2-5; weak D call: TRBD1 (6 bases). The sequencing used tumor tissue, collected after neoadjuvant nivolumab, alone or with ipilimumab, at or shortly before surgery. DNA of the CDR3: TGTGCCAGCAGCGCCACTAGGGGGGAGACCCAGTACTTC. This encodes CASSATRGETQYF.